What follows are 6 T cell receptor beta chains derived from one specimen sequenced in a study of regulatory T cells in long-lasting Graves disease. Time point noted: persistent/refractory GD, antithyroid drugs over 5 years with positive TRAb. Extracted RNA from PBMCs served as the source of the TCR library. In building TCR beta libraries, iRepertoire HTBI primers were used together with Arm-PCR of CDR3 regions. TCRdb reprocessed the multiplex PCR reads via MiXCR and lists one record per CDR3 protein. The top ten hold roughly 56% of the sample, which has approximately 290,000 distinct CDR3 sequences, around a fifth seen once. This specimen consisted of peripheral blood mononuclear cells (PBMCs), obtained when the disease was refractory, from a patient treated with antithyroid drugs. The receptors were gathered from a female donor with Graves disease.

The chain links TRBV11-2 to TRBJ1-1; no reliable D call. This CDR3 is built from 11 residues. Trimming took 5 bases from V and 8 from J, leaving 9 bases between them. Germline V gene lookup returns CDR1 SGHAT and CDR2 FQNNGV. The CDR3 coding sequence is TGTGCCAGCAGCCAAAAAATAGAAGCTTTCTTT. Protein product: CASSQKIEAFF.

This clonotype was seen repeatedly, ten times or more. CDR3 loop: CASSPLAASGNTIYF. The CDR3 DNA reads as TGTGCCAGCTCACCATTGGCAGCCTCTGGAAACACCATATATTTT. The rearrangement uses TRBV18 and TRBJ1-3, with D unclear. CDR3 size: 15 residues. Germline V lookup: CDR1 KGHSH, CDR2 LQKENI. Deletions cut 2 bases from V and 0 bases from J, with 8 bases between.

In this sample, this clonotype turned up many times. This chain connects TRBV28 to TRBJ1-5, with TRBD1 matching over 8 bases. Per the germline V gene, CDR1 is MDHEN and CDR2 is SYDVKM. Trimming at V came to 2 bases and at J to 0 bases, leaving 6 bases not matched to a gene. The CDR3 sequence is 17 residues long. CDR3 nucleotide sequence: TGTGCCAGCAGTTTAAGGACAGGGAACCCTAGCAATCAGCCCCAGCATTTT. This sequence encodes CASSLRTGNPSNQPQHF.

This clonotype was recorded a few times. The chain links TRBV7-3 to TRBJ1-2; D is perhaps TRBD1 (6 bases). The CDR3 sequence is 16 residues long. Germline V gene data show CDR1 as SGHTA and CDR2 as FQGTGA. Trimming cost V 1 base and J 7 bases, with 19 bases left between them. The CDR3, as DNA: TGTGCCAGCAGCTTAAGTCCCGACGGGGGCCAAATTGGCTACACCTTC. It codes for CASSLSPDGGQIGYTF.

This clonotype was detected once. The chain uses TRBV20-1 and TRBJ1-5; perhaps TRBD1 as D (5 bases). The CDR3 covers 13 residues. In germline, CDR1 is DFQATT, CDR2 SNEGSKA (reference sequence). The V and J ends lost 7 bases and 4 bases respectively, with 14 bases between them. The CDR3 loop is CSVPGLTNQPQHF. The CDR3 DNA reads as TGCAGTGTTCCGGGACTGACTAATCAGCCCCAGCATTTT.

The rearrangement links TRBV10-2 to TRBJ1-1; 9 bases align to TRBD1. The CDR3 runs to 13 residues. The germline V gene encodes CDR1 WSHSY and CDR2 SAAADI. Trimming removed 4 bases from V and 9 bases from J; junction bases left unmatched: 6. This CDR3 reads CASSGLDRGKAFF. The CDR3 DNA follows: TGCGCCAGCAGTGGGCTGGACAGGGGTAAAGCTTTCTTT.